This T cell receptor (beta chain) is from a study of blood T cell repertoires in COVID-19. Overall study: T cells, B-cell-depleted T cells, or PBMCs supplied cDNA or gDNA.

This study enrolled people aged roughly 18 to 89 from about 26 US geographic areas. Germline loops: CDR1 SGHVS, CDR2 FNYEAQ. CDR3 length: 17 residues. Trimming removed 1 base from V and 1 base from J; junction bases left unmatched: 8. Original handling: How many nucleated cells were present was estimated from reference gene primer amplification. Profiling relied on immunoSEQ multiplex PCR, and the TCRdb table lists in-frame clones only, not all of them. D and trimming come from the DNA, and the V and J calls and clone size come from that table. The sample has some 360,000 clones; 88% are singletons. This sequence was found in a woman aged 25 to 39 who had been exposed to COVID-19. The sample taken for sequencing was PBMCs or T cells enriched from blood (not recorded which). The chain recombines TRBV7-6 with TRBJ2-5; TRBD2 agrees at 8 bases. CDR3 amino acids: CASSLDGPSGLQETQYF. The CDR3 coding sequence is TGTGCCAGCAGCTTAGATGGACCTAGCGGGCTCCAAGAGACCCAGTACTTC.